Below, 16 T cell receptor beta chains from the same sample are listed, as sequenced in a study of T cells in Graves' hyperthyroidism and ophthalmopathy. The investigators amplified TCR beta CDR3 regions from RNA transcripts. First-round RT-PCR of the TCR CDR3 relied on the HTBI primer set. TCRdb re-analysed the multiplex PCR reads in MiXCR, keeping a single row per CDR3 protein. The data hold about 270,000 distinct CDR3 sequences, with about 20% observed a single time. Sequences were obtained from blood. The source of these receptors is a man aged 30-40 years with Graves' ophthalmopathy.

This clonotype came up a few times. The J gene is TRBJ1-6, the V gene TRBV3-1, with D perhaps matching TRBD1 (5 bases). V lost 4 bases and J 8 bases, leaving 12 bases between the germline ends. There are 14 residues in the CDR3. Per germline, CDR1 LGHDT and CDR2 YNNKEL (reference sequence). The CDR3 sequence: CASSPRDADSPLHF. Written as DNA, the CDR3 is TGTGCCAGCAGCCCCCGGGACGCCGATTCACCCCTCCACTTT.

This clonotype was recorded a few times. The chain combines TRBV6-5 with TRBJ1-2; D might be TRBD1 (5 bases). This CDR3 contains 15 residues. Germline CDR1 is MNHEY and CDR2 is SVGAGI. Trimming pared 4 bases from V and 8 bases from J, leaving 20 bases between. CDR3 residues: CASSSYHGGGSGYTF. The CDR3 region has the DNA TGTGCCAGCAGTTCATACCACGGGGGGGGATCCGGCTACACCTTC.

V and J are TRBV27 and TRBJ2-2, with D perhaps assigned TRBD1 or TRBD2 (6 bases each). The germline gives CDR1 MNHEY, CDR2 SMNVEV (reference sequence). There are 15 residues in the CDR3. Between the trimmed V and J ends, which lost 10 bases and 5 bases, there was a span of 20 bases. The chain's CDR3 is CAKSLRGEPTGELFF. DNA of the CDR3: TGTGCCAAAAGTCTTAGGGGGGAGCCGACCGGGGAGCTGTTTTTT.

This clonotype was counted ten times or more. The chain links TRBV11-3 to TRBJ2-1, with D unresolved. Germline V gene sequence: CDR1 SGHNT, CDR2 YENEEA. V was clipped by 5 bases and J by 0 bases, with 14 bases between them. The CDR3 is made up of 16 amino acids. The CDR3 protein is CASSPPPTVSYNEQFF. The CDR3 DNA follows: TGTGCCAGCAGCCCACCCCCGACTGTCTCCTACAATGAGCAGTTCTTC.

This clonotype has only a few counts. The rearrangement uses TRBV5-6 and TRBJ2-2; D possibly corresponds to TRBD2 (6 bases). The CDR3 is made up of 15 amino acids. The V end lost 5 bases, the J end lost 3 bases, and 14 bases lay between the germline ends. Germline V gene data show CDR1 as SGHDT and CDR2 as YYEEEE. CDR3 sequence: CASSWGGAYTGELFF. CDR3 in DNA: TGTGCCAGCAGTTGGGGCGGGGCATACACCGGGGAGCTGTTTTTT.

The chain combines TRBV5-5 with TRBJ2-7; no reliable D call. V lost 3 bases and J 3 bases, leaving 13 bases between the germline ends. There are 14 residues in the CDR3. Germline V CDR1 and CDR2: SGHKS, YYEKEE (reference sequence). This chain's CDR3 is CASSYGQEIYEQYF. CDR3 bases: TGTGCCAGCAGCTACGGGCAGGAAATCTACGAGCAGTACTTC.

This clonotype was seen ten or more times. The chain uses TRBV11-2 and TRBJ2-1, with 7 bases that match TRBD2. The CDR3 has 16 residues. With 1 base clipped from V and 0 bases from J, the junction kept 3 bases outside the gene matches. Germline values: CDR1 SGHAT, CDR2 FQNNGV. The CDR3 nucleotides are TGTGCCAGCAGCTTAGGGGGCGGGAGCTCCTACAATGAGCAGTTCTTC. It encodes CASSLGGGSSYNEQFF.

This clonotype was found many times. Here the CDR3 reads CSVDSSSYNEQFF. The CDR3 bases are TGCAGCGTTGATTCGTCTTCCTACAATGAGCAGTTCTTC. The V call is TRBV29-1, the J call TRBJ2-1; D not resolved. The CDR3 has 13 amino acids. V lost 3 bases, J lost 1 base, and 7 bases lay in between. Germline V CDR1 and CDR2: SQVTM, ANQGSEA.

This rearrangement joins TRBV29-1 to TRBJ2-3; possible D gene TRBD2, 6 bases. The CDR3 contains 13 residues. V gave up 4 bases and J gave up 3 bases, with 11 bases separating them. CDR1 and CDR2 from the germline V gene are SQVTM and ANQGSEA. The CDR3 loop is CSVGGVFTDTQYF. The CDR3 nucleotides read TGCAGCGTTGGGGGGGTTTTTACAGATACGCAGTATTTT.

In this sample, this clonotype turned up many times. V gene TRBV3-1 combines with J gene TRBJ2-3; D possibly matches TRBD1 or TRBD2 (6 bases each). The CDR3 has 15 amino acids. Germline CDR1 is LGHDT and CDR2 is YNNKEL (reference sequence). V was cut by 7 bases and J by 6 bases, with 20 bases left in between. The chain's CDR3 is CASTPVGAGRDTQYF. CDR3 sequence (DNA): TGTGCCAGCACCCCCGTGGGGGCGGGACGTGATACGCAGTATTTT.

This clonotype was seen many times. The CDR3 is CASSPTDGQPQHF. The CDR3 nucleotides are TGTGCCAGCAGCCCCACAGACGGGCAGCCCCAGCATTTT. V and J are TRBV9 and TRBJ1-5; D is ambiguous. Trimming removed 4 bases at V and 7 bases at J, with 12 bases between. CDR1 is SGDLS, CDR2 YYNGEE, per germline. The CDR3 has 13 residues.

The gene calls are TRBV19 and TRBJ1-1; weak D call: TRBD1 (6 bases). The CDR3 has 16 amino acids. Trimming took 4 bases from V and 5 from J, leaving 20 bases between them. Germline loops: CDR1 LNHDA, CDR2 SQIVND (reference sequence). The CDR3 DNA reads TGTGCCAGTAGTACCAGGGAAGGGGGGTCGAGGACTGAAGCTTTCTTT. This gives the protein CASSTREGGSRTEAFF.

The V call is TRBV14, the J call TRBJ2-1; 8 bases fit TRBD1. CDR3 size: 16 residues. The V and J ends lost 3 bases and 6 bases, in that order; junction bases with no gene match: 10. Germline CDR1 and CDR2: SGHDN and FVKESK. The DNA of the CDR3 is TGTGCCAGCAGCCATTTACCGGGACAGGAAGGCAATGAGCAGTTCTTC. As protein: CASSHLPGQEGNEQFF.

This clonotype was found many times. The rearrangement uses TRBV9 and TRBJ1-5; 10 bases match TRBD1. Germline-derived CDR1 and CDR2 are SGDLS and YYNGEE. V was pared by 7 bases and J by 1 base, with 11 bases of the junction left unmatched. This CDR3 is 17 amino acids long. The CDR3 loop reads CASSEGTGEGSNQPQHF. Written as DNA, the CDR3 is TGTGCCAGCTCCGAGGGGACAGGGGAAGGAAGCAATCAGCCCCAGCATTTT. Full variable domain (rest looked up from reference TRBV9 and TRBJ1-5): DSGVTQTPKHLITATGQRVTLRCSPRSGDLSVYWYQQSLDQGLQFLIQYYNGEERAKGNILERFSAQQFPDLHSELNLSSLELGDSALYFCASSEGTGEGSNQPQHFGDGTRLSIL.

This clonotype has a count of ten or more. The CDR3 here is CASSLGTSRNYEQYF. The CDR3 DNA follows: TGTGCCAGCTCCCTAGGGACTAGCCGAAACTACGAGCAGTACTTC. The V call is TRBV18, the J call TRBJ2-7; 9 nucleotides line up with TRBD2. The CDR3 runs to 15 residues. The trim removed 6 bases at V and 3 bases at J, leaving 9 bases unmatched. CDR1 and CDR2 from the germline V gene are KGHSH and LQKENI.

The CDR3, as DNA: TGTGCCAGCAGCCGGATACCACCGGGACAAAGCGAAGCTTTCTTT. Its translation: CASSRIPPGQSEAFF. The rearrangement uses TRBV28 and TRBJ1-1; maybe TRBD1 (6 bases). The CDR3 has 15 amino acids. Per the germline V gene, CDR1 is MDHEN and CDR2 is SYDVKM. The V and J ends lost 6 bases and 8 bases respectively, with 22 bases between them.